The entry below gives a single TCR beta chain sequence along with its context. The sample originates from a study of blood T cell repertoires in COVID-19. The wider study: Sources were T cells, B-cell-depleted T cells, or PBMCs; the material itself was cDNA or gDNA.

The CDR3 is 15 amino acids. With 0 bases clipped from V and 4 bases from J, the junction kept 4 bases outside the gene matches. CDR1 is SGHRS, CDR2 YFSETQ, per germline. The assay was immunoSEQ multiplex PCR, and TCRdb's table has in-frame clones only and misses some. The profile shows around 320,000 clones, approximately 88% of them singletons. This sequence originates from a woman in her twenties or thirties who had recovered from COVID-19. V usage is TRBV5-1 and J usage is TRBJ2-3; 8 positions match TRBD1. Source material: peripheral blood. DNA for the CDR3: TGCGCCAGCAGCTTGGCGGGACAGGATCCAGATACGCAGTATTTT. Its protein is CASSLAGQDPDTQYF.